The clone carrying this T cell receptor beta chain was counted only a few times. Its antigen is as yet unknown. The sample belongs to a study of T cells after yellow fever vaccination. General observations from the study: Although the secondary response was weaker, it peaked faster, at day 5 versus 15. Most primary-vaccination clones reappeared after the booster (just under 98% CD4, roughly 88% CD8).

UMIs were added to TCR cDNA along with a universal primer site when it was made by 5'RACE template switching. From the 5' RACE reads, TCRdb called clonotypes with MiXCR, one entry per CDR3 protein. The sample lists hundreds of thousands of distinct CDR3 sequences; approximately 9% were seen once. The specimen was PBMCs, collected on the day of the first yellow fever vaccination. The TCR sequence derives from a man between 18 and 29 years old who received the YFV17D yellow fever vaccine.

The CDR3 loop reads CASRRAVMNTEAFF. For the CDR3, the DNA is TGTGCCAGTAGAAGGGCAGTCATGAACACTGAAGCTTTCTTT. This chain uses TRBV19 with TRBJ1-1; D not resolved. The germline V gene has CDR1 LNHDA and CDR2 SQIVND (reference sequence). The CDR3 length is 14 residues. With 6 bases removed from V and 0 bases from J, the gap between germline ends came to 11 bases.